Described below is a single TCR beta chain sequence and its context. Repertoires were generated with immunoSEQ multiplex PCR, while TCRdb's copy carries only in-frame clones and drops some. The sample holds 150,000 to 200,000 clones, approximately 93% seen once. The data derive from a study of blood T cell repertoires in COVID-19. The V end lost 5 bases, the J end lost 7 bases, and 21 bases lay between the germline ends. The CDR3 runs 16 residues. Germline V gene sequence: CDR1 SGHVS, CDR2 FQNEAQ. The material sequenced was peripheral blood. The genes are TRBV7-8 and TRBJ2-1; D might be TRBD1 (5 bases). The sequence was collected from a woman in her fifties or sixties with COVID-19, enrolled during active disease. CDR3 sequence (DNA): TGTGCCAGCAGCGAGATAGGACAAAGACCACATAATGAGCAGTTCTTC. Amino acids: CASSEIGQRPHNEQFF.